Each of the 14 T cell receptor beta chains below was sequenced from the same sample in a study of blood T cell repertoires in COVID-19. The assay was immunoSEQ multiplex PCR, and TCRdb's table has in-frame clones only and misses some. The sample includes approximately 77,000 clones, less than 85% of them seen just once. Sequences were obtained from peripheral blood. The receptors originated from a man between 65 and 80 years old with active or convalescent COVID-19.

This clone was found once. The rearrangement links TRBV20-1 to TRBJ1-5; D may be TRBD1 (5 bases). Germline-derived CDR1 and CDR2 are DFQATT and SNEGSKA (reference sequence). Trimming removed 1 base at V and 9 bases at J, with 7 bases between. This CDR3 spans 11 amino acids. The CDR3 sequence: CSARGQGPQHF. In DNA, the CDR3 is TGCAGTGCTAGAGGCCAGGGGCCCCAGCATTTT.

This CDR3 reads CASSLEALGGTEAFF. CDR3 in DNA: TGTGCCAGCAGCCTCGAGGCCCTCGGGGGGACTGAAGCTTTCTTT. This chain links TRBV11-3 with TRBJ1-1; D is possibly TRBD1 (5 bases). This CDR3 is built from 15 residues. The germline gives CDR1 SGHNT, CDR2 YENEEA. Trimming cost V 5 bases and J 5 bases, with 18 bases left between them.

J is TRBJ2-7 and V is TRBV9; D is undetermined. The V gene lost 0 bases and the J gene lost 6 bases, with 16 bases spanning the gap. The CDR3 spans 15 residues. CDR1 is SGDLS, CDR2 YYNGEE, per germline. Written as DNA, the CDR3 is TGTGCCAGCAGCGTAGCTCCGGCGTCAACGGGCGAGCAGTACTTC. It codes for CASSVAPASTGEQYF. Variable domain in full (rest from reference TRBV9 and TRBJ2-7): DSGVTQTPKHLITATGQRVTLRCSPRSGDLSVYWYQQSLDQGLQFLIQYYNGEERAKGNILERFSAQQFPDLHSELNLSSLELGDSALYFCASSVAPASTGEQYFGPGTRLTVT.

This clone was seen more than once but under ten times. J is TRBJ1-2 and V is TRBV6-4; 8 nucleotides match TRBD1. Germline V gene data show CDR1 as MRHNA and CDR2 as SNTAGT. This CDR3 region has 15 residues. Trimming cost V 6 bases and J 4 bases; bases outside gene matches: 10. This CDR3 is CASSEGTGLSYGYTF. CDR3 nucleotide sequence: TGTGCCAGCAGCGAGGGGACAGGTTTAAGCTATGGCTACACCTTC.

The genes are TRBV2 and TRBJ2-7, with 8 nucleotides matching TRBD1. CDR1 and CDR2 (germline): SNHLY, FYNNEI. The CDR3 length is 15 residues. J lost 1 base, V lost 8 bases, and 10 bases had no gene match. CDR3 sequence (DNA): TGTGCCAGCTCTATGGACAGGGTAGAATCCTACGAGCAGTACTTC. Its translation is CASSMDRVESYEQYF.

The chain is built from TRBV5-6 and TRBJ1-1; D gene uncertain. There are 14 residues in the CDR3. Between the trimmed V and J ends, which lost 2 bases and 0 bases, there was a span of 8 bases. Germline V lookup: CDR1 SGHDT, CDR2 YYEEEE. This CDR3 reads CASSFDTLNTEAFF. The DNA of the CDR3 is TGTGCCAGCAGCTTTGACACCTTGAACACTGAAGCTTTCTTT.

The rearrangement joins TRBV6-4 to TRBJ1-5; tentatively, D is TRBD1 (6 bases). CDR1 and CDR2 (germline): MRHNA, SNTAGT. This CDR3 is 14 amino acids long. V was shortened by 6 bases and J by 4 bases, with 13 bases between the two germline ends. The CDR3 loop is CASSAQGPNQPQHF. The CDR3 nucleotides read TGTGCCAGCAGCGCACAGGGTCCGAATCAGCCCCAGCATTTT.

This clone was seen a handful of times. The V gene is TRBV20-1, the J gene TRBJ1-1; maybe TRBD1 (5 bases). V dropped 2 bases and J dropped 5 bases, with 6 bases sitting between them. The CDR3 covers 11 residues. CDR1 DFQATT and CDR2 SNEGSKA come from the germline V gene (reference sequence). This CDR3 reads CSARQGTEAFF. CDR3 DNA: TGCAGTGCTAGACAGGGAACTGAAGCTTTCTTT.

This clone came up a few times. The chain is built from TRBV19 and TRBJ2-5; 11 nucleotides align to TRBD2. The junction had 8 bases not matched to a gene; V was cut back by 8 bases and J by 0 bases. Germline V gene sequence: CDR1 LNHDA, CDR2 SQIVND (reference sequence). The CDR3 has 16 amino acids. The chain's CDR3 is CASGPRLAGNQETQYF. In nucleotides, the CDR3 is TGTGCCAGTGGCCCTAGACTAGCGGGGAACCAAGAGACCCAGTACTTC.

The rearrangement uses TRBV4-1 and TRBJ1-2; 7 bases are shared with TRBD1. Germline V CDR1 and CDR2: MGHRA, YSYEKL. V trimming: 1 base; J trimming: 1 base; junction bases outside the gene matches: 6. The CDR3 totals 16 residues. For the CDR3, the DNA is TGCGCCAGCAGCCAAGTCAGAGGGGGCGATAACTATGGCTACACCTTC. Amino acid sequence: CASSQVRGGDNYGYTF.

The genes are TRBV28 and TRBJ1-2, with 7 positions matching TRBD1. The CDR3 length is 12 residues. CDR1 and CDR2 from the germline V gene are MDHEN and SYDVKM. J gave up 14 bases and V 2 bases, and 8 bases lay outside the gene matches. CDR3 bases: TGTGCCAGCAGTTTAGGGTGGACAGGTGATACCTTC. It specifies CASSLGWTGDTF.

This clone was counted a single time. The CDR3 here is CASSAADRQYF. As DNA, the CDR3 is TGTGCCAGCAGTGCCGCGGACAGGCAGTACTTC. The V and J genes are TRBV2 and TRBJ2-7, with a weak D call TRBD1 (6 bases). V shed 4 bases and J shed 9 bases, with 10 bases lying between them. This CDR3 is 11 amino acids long. CDR1 SNHLY and CDR2 FYNNEI come from the germline V gene.

The gene calls are TRBV6-1 and TRBJ1-2; 7 nucleotides match TRBD1. CDR1 is MNHNS, CDR2 SASEGT, per germline. The ends lost 7 bases at V and 3 bases at J; junction bases unmatched: 8. The CDR3 extends over 14 amino acids. In DNA form, the CDR3 reads TGTGCCAGCACCCGACAGGGCGAGGACTATGGCTACACCTTC. This codes for CASTRQGEDYGYTF.

The rearrangement uses TRBV3-1 (or the pseudogene TRBV3-2) and TRBJ2-7; D is perhaps TRBD1 (5 bases). Germline V lookup: CDR1 LGHDT, CDR2 YNNKEL (reference sequence). Trimming removed 0 bases at V and 6 bases at J, with 12 bases between. CDR3 size: 14 residues. The chain's CDR3 is CASSQEYDRSEQYF. In DNA, the CDR3 is TGTGCCAGCAGCCAAGAGTACGACAGATCCGAGCAGTACTTC.